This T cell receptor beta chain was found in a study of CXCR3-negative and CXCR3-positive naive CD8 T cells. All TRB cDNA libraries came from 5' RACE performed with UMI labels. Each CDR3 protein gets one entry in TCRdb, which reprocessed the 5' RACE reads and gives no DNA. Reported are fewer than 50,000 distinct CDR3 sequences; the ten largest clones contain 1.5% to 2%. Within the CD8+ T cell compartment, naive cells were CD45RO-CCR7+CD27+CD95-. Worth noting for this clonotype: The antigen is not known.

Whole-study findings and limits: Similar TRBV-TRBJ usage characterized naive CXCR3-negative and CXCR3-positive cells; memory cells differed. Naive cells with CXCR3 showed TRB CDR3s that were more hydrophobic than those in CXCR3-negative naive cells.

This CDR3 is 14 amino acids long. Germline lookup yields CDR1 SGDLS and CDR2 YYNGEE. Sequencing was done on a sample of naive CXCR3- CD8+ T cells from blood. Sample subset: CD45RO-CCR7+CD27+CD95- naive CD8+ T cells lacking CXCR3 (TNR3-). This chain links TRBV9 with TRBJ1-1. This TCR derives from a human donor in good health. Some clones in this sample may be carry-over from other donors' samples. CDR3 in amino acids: CASSQRDVVTEAFF.